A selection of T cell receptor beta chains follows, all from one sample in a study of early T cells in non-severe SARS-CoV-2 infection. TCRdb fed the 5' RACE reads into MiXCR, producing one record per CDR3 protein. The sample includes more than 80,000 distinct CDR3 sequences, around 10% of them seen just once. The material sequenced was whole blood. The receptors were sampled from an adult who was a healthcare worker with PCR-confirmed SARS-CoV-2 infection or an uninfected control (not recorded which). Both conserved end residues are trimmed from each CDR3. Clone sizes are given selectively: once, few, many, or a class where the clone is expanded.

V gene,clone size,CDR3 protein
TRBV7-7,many,ASSLQGARAGELF
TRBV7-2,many,ASSSASTYEQY
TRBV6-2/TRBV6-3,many,ASSYSIGLTEAF
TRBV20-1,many,SAQSGIWDEQF
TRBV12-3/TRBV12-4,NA,ASSETGPTDTQY
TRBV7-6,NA,ASSLGAGTGEF
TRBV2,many,ASREGGNTGELF
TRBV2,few,ASWDPGHTEAF
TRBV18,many,ASSPEYKPSNQPQH
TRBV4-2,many,ASSQAGSGANVLT
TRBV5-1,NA,ASSLWDRVNSPLH
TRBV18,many,ASSPGTGAFSNYGYT
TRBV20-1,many,SARTSGGADEQF
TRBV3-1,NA,ASSQTGVSPLH
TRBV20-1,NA,SARDPQKGSYEQY
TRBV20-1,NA,SARDSGGRLDTQY
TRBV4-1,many,ASSQSRTGETQY
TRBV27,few,ASSYGGRGRGNYGYT
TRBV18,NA,ASSDRQPIYGYT